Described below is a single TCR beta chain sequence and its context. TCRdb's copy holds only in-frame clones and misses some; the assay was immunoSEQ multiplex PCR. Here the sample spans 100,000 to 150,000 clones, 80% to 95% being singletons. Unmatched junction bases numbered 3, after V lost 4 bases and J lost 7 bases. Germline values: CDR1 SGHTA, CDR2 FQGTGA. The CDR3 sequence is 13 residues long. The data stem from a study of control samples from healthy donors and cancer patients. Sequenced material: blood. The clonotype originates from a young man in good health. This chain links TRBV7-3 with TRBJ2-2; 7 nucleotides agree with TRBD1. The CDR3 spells CASSSGQSGELFF. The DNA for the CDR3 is TGTGCCAGCAGCTCGGGACAGAGCGGGGAGCTGTTTTTT.